These 19 T cell receptor beta chains originate from one sample sequenced in a study of T cell repertoires in cytomegalovirus infection. TCRdb used MiXCR to reprocess the reads, holding one entry per CDR3 protein. Among more than 250,000 distinct CDR3 sequences listed, about 13% were seen once. Material for sequencing was PBMCs. The origin of the receptors is a human donor in good health (CMV status not recorded). Some clones in this sample may be carry-over from other donors' samples.

Remarks on this clonotype: A junction boundary mismatches the germline segment, possibly from a read error. This rearrangement joins TRBV29-1 to TRBJ1-2; no reliable D call. The CDR3 is 11 residues long. Germline CDR1 SQVTM, CDR2 ANQGSEA. The CDR3 region is CSVDKAGPLPF. For the CDR3, the DNA is TGCAGCGTTGATAAGGCAGGACCGCTCCCCTTC.

This clonotype has a handful of counts. The gene calls are TRBV19 and TRBJ2-1; D uncertain. Looked up from germline, CDR1 is LNHDA and CDR2 is SQIVND (reference sequence). The CDR3 contains 14 residues. Trimming removed 6 bases from V and 3 bases from J, with 12 bases in between. The CDR3 region is CASSLGRYYNEQFF. The CDR3 nucleotides are TGTGCCAGTAGCCTTGGGCGGTACTACAATGAGCAGTTCTTC.

This clonotype was counted at least ten times. V is TRBV7-9 and J is TRBJ2-1, with 8 nucleotides matching TRBD2. The CDR3 runs 14 residues. Germline-derived CDR1 and CDR2 are SEHNR and FQNEAQ (reference sequence). Unmatched junction bases numbered 11, after V lost 11 bases and J lost 5 bases. This chain's CDR3 is CAEMGLGRDNEQFF. In nucleotides, the CDR3 is TGTGCCGAAATGGGACTAGGTCGGGACAATGAGCAGTTCTTC.

Many counts were recorded for this clonotype. This chain connects TRBV6-2 or TRBV6-3 to TRBJ2-1; D is unclear. The CDR3 covers 12 residues. The germline V gene encodes CDR1 MNHEY and CDR2 SVGEGT. V gave up 6 bases and J gave up 8 bases, with 11 bases separating them. CDR3 nucleotides: TGTGCCAGCAGCCAAACTCTCTATGAGCAGTTCTTC. This codes for CASSQTLYEQFF.

The chain uses TRBV11-2 and TRBJ1-4; the D is unclear. The CDR3 loop spans 16 amino acids. The germline V gene has CDR1 SGHAT and CDR2 FQNNGV. Trimming cost V 8 bases and J 4 bases, with 20 bases left between them. For the CDR3, the DNA is TGTGCCAGCTCTCGAATATCAGGAGAACTTAATGAAAAACTGTTTTTT. Translating gives CASSRISGELNEKLFF.

V gene TRBV20-1 combines with J gene TRBJ2-5, with 8 positions matching TRBD2. This CDR3 is 16 amino acids long. With V trimmed by 0 bases and J by 5 bases, 11 bases remained unmatched. Germline V gene lookup returns CDR1 DFQATT and CDR2 SNEGSKA (reference sequence). CDR3 nucleotides: TGCAGTGCTAGAGATCCGAGCGGGAGTGGTTTGGAGACCCAGTACTTC. Protein sequence: CSARDPSGSGLETQYF.

The genes are TRBV11-3 and TRBJ2-1; 8 bases fit TRBD2. Germline V lookup: CDR1 SGHNT, CDR2 YENEEA. The CDR3 is made up of 15 amino acids. V shed 5 bases and J 7 bases; nucleotides not matched to a gene: 10. The CDR3 protein is CASSRTSSRVNEQFF. For the CDR3, the DNA is TGTGCCAGCAGCCGGACTAGCAGCCGTGTGAATGAGCAGTTCTTC.

This clonotype was detected ten times or more. V usage is TRBV28 and J usage is TRBJ2-6; D is undetermined. V was trimmed by 2 bases and J by 1 base, leaving 6 bases between them. The V gene's germline CDR1 is MDHEN and CDR2 SYDVKM. The CDR3 runs to 15 residues. CDR3: CASSLVFSGANVLTF. For the CDR3, the DNA is TGTGCCAGCAGTTTAGTTTTTTCTGGGGCCAACGTCCTGACTTTC.

This clonotype was recorded many times. The rearrangement joins TRBV7-2 to TRBJ2-7; D gene unclear. Germline CDR1 and CDR2: SGHTA and FQGNSA. The germline V and J ends were trimmed by 1 base and 5 bases, with 12 bases remaining between them. The CDR3 is 14 amino acids. For the CDR3, the DNA is TGTGCCAGCAGCTTAGGCGGTAGCAAGGACGAGCAGTACTTC. It translates to CASSLGGSKDEQYF.

With regard to this clonotype: This may stem from a read error, because a much larger clone lies one nucleotide away. The chain combines TRBV7-2 with TRBJ2-7; 9 bases are a match to TRBD2. This CDR3 is built from 14 residues. The germline V gene has CDR1 SGHTA and CDR2 FQGNSA. The CDR3 protein is CASSPPSGRSERYF. In nucleotides, the CDR3 is TGTGCCAGCAGCCCCCCAAGCGGGAGGAGCGAGCGGTACTTC.

The chain links TRBV7-6 to TRBJ1-5; D perhaps matches TRBD1 (5 bases). V gave up 1 base and J gave up 2 bases, with 12 bases separating them. The V gene's germline CDR1 is SGHVS and CDR2 FNYEAQ. The CDR3 is 16 residues long. The CDR3 loop is CASSLGGPAGNQPQHF. The DNA for the CDR3 is TGTGCCAGCAGCTTAGGGGGACCGGCGGGCAATCAGCCCCAGCATTTT.

This clonotype was detected only a few times. CDR3 loop: CASSFSRGVSYNEQFF. The CDR3 DNA sequence: TGTGCCAGCAGTTTTAGCCGTGGGGTCTCCTACAATGAGCAGTTCTTC. The V and J genes are TRBV12-3 or TRBV12-4 and TRBJ2-1; no reliable D call. Trimming cost V 3 bases and J 0 bases, with 12 bases left between them. The CDR3 consists of 16 residues.

V is TRBV29-1 and J is TRBJ2-3; 9 bases agree with TRBD1. With V trimmed by 6 bases and J by 5 bases, 3 bases remained unmatched. The CDR3 spans 12 residues. Germline CDR1 SQVTM, CDR2 ANQGSEA. The CDR3 loop reads CSVRTGEDTQYF. CDR3 nucleotides: TGCAGCGTGAGGACAGGGGAAGATACGCAGTATTTT.

V gene TRBV3-1 combines with J gene TRBJ2-1; 13 nucleotides line up with TRBD2. The germline CDR1 and CDR2 sequences are LGHDT and YNNKEL (reference sequence). Trimming at V came to 3 bases and at J to 5 bases, leaving 7 bases not matched to a gene. This CDR3 contains 17 residues. CDR3 nucleotides: TGTGCCAGCAGCCACTACGGGACTAGCGGGACCAACAATGAGCAGTTCTTC. It is translated as CASSHYGTSGTNNEQFF.

This clonotype was picked up many times. The chain links TRBV5-6 to TRBJ1-2, with a tentative D call TRBD1 (5 bases). The V gene lost 4 bases and the J gene lost 4 bases, with 11 bases spanning the gap. CDR1 and CDR2 (germline): SGHDT, YYEEEE. This CDR3 region has 13 residues. The CDR3 sequence is CASSPRGGYGYTF. CDR3 nucleotides: TGTGCCAGCAGCCCCCGGGGGGGCTATGGCTACACCTTC. Full variable domain (missing parts from reference TRBV5-6 and TRBJ1-2): DAGVTQSPTHLIKTRGQQVTLRCSPKSGHDTVSWYQQALGQGPQFIFQYYEEEERQRGNFPDRFSGHQFPNYSSELNVNALLLGDSALYLCASSPRGGYGYTFGSGTRLTVV.

In its sample, this clonotype was seen many times. The chain uses TRBV19 and TRBJ2-1; TRBD2 aligns across 12 bases. CDR1 is LNHDA and CDR2 is SQIVND in the germline V gene (reference sequence). Germline trimming cut 4 bases from V and 4 bases from J; bases unmatched to any gene: 11. This CDR3 has 18 residues. CDR3 region: CASSSRTSGVAGYNEQFF. CDR3 DNA sequence: TGTGCCAGTAGTAGCCGGACTAGCGGGGTGGCGGGGTACAATGAGCAGTTCTTC. Filled out from reference TRBV19 and TRBJ2-1, the complete variable domain reads DGGITQSPKYLFRKEGQNVTLSCEQNLNHDAMYWYRQDPGQGLRLIYYSQIVNDFQKGDIAEGYSVSREKKESFPLTVTSAQKNPTAFYLCASSSRTSGVAGYNEQFFGPGTRLTVL.

V is TRBV7-6 and J is TRBJ2-1; tentatively, D is TRBD2 (6 bases). The V end lost 4 bases, the J end lost 5 bases, and 18 bases lay between the germline ends. The length of the CDR3 is 16 residues. Germline CDR1 SGHVS, CDR2 FNYEAQ. The CDR3 region has the DNA TGTGCCAGCAGCTCCATGACTAGTGGGAGTAACAATGAGCAGTTCTTC. Translated: CASSSMTSGSNNEQFF.

This clonotype occurred many times. The chain recombines TRBV6-2 or TRBV6-3 with TRBJ1-5, with D unresolved. V shed 4 bases and J shed 11 bases, with 9 bases lying between them. The CDR3 loop spans 11 amino acids. Germline CDR1 reads MNHEY; CDR2 reads SVGEGT. The CDR3 reads CASSSTGAQHF. The CDR3 bases are TGTGCCAGCAGTTCGACCGGAGCCCAGCATTTT.

This clonotype showed up just a few times. This chain uses TRBV12-3 or TRBV12-4 with TRBJ2-3; D tentatively reads TRBD1 or TRBD2 (5 bases each). The CDR3 is made up of 14 amino acids. Trimming removed 4 bases at V and 2 bases at J, with 10 bases between. The CDR3, as DNA: TGTGCCAGCAGTTGGTGGGGGTCCACAGATACGCAGTATTTT. Translation gives CASSWWGSTDTQYF.